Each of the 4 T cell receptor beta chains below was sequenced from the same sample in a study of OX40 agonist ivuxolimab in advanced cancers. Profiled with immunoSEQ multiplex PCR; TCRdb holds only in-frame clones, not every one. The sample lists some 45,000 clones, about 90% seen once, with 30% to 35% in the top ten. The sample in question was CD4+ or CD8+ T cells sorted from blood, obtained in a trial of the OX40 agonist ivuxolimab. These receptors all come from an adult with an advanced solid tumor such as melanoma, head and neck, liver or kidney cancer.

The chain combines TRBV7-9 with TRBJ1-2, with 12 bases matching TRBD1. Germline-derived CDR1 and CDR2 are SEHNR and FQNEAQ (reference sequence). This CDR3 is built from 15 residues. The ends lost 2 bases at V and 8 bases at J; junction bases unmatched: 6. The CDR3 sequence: CASSLRGQGARGYTF. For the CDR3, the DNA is TGTGCCAGCAGCTTAAGGGGACAGGGGGCGCGCGGCTACACCTTC. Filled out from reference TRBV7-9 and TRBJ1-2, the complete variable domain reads DTGVSQNPRHKITKRGQNVTFRCDPISEHNRLYWYRQTLGQGPEFLTYFQNEAQLEKSRLLSDRFSAERPKGSFSTLEIQRTEQGDSAMYLCASSLRGQGARGYTFGSGTRLTVV.

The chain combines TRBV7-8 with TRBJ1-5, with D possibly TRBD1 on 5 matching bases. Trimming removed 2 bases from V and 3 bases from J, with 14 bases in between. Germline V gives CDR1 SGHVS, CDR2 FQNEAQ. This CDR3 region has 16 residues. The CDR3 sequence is CASSLTGRESNQPQHF. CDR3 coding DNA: TGTGCCAGCAGCTTAACGGGACGGGAGTCCAATCAGCCCCAGCATTTT.

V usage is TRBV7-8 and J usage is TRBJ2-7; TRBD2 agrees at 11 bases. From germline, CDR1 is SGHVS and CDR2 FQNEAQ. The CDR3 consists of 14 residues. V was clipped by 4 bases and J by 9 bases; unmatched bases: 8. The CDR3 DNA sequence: TGTGCCAGCAGCTCGGGACTAGCGGACCTCGGGCAGTACTTC. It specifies CASSSGLADLGQYF.

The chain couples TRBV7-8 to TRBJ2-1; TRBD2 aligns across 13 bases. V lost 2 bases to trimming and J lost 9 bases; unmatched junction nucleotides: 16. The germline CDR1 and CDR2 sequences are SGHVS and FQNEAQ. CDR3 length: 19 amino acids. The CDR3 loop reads CASSLLSGSGTSGIGEQFF. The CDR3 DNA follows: TGTGCCAGCAGCTTACTGTCTGGTTCCGGGACTAGCGGGATCGGTGAGCAGTTCTTC. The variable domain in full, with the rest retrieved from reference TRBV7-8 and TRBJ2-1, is GAGVSQSPRYKVAKRGQDVALRCDPISGHVSLFWYQQALGQGPEFLTYFQNEAQLDKSGLPSDRFFAERPEGSVSTLKIQRTQQEDSAVYLCASSLLSGSGTSGIGEQFFGPGTRLTVL.